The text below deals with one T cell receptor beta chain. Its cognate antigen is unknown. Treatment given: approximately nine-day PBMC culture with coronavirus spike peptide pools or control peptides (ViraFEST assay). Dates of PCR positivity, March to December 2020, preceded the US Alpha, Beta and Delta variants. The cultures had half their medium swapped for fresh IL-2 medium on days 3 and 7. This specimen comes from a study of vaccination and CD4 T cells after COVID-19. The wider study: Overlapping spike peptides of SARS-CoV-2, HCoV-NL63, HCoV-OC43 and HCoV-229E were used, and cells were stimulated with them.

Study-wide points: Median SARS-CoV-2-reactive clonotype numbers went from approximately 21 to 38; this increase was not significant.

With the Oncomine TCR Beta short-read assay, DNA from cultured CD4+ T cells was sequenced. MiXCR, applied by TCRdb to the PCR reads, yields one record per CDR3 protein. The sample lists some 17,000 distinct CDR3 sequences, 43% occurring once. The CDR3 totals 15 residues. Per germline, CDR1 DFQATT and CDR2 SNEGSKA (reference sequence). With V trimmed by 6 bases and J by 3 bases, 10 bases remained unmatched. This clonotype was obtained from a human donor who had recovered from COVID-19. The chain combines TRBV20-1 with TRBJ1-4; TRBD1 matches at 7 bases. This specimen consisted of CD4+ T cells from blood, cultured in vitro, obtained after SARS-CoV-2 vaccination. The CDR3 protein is CSAIRGGFANEKLFF. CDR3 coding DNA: TGCAGTGCAATCAGGGGGGGGTTCGCTAATGAAAAACTGTTTTTT.